This entry is about one T cell receptor (beta chain). The antigen remains unidentified. At one end, the junction sequence differs from germline, possibly due to a read error. The CDR3 is cut off 3 residues early in the read; its end comes from the germline J gene. Germline lookup yields CDR1 MNHEY and CDR2 SVGEGT. The CDR3 is 13 amino acids. This sample is drawn from a study of T cells in women clearing cervical HPV infection. Overall study findings and caveats: Each sample's T-cell count was unknown, possibly confounding richness. Cases carried less TRBV6-7 than controls: 0.11% versus 0.16%.

Sequencing was performed with immunoSEQ multiplex PCR; in TCRdb, only in-frame clones are kept and a portion is missing. This listing includes tens of thousands of clones. Material for sequencing was blood buffy coat. The chain uses TRBV6-2 or TRBV6-3 and TRBJ2-3; D is unclear. The sequence came from a woman between 18 and 69 years old with a cervical HPV16 infection that either progressed to CIN3+ or cleared (not recorded which). The covered CDR3 bases are TGTGCCAGCAATCAAAAAGAGGCAGAGACG. This translates into CASNQKEAET. The entire CDR3 protein is CASNQKEAETQYF.